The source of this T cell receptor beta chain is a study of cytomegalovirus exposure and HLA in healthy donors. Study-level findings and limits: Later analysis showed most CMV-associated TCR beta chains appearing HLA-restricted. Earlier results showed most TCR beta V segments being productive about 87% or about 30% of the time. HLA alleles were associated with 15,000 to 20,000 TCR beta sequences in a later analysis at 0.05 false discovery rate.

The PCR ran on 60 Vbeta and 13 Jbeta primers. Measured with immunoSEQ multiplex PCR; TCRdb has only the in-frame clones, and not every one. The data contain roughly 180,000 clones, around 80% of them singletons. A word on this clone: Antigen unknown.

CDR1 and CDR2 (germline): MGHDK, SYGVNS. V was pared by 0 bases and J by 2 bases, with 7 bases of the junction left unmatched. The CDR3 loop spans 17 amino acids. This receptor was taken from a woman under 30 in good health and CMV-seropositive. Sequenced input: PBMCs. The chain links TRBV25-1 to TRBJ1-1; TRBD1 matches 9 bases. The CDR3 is CASSEYGLGQGNTEAFF. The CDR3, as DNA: TGTGCCAGCAGTGAATATGGGTTGGGACAGGGAAACACTGAAGCTTTCTTT. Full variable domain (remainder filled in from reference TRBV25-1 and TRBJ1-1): EADIYQTPRYLVIGTGKKITLECSQTMGHDKMYWYQQDPGMELHLIHYSYGVNSTEKGDLSSESTVSRIRTEHFPLTLESARPSHTSQYLCASSEYGLGQGNTEAFFGQGTRLTVV.